The rows below give T cell receptor beta chains drawn from one sample of a study of cytomegalovirus exposure and HLA in healthy donors. The protocol was immunoSEQ multiplex PCR, while the TCRdb copy is restricted to in-frame clones and leaves out a portion. The table includes 150,000 to 200,000 clones, approximately 88% detected once. The specimen was PBMCs. These receptors originate from a boy aged 2 to 9 in good health and CMV-seronegative. CDR3s include the opening cysteine and the closing phenylalanine or tryptophan. The D gene is left open where the match is weak. Only part of the rows carry a size: once, few, many, or a class if the clone is expanded.

d_call	clone_size	v_call	cdr3_length	j_call	cdr3_nt	cdr3_aa
NA	once	TRBV11-2	14	TRBJ2-1	TGTGCCAGCAGCTTAGATTGGTCGGAGAATGAGCAGTTCTTC	CASSLDWSENEQFF
NA	NA	TRBV4-1	17	TRBJ1-2	TGCGCCAGCAGCCACGGCAGACAGCGGGGTTATGGGGATGGCTACACCTTC	CASSHGRQRGYGDGYTF
NA	NA	TRBV6-1	12	TRBJ1-2	TGTGCCAGCAGGGACTCCAACTATGGCTACACCTTC	CASRDSNYGYTF
TRBD1	few	TRBV6-6	13	TRBJ1-5	TGTGCCAGCAGCTCTTCAGGGGGGCAGCCCCAGCATTTT	CASSSSGGQPQHF
TRBD2	NA	TRBV19	14	TRBJ2-7	TGTGCCAGTAGTACTAGCGGGGCCTACTACGAGCAGTACTTC	CASSTSGAYYEQYF
NA	once	TRBV19	13	TRBJ1-4	TGTGCCAGTAGAGACAGGAATAATGAAAAACTGTTTTTT	CASRDRNNEKLFF
TRBD1	NA	TRBV6-5	15	TRBJ1-5	TGTGCCAGCAGTTACTCACAGGGGGCTATTCAGCCCCAGCATTTT	CASSYSQGAIQPQHF
NA	NA	TRBV7-3	13	TRBJ2-7	TGTGCCAGCAGCCCTACTAGGAAGTCCGAGCAGTACTTC	CASSPTRKSEQYF
TRBD2	NA	TRBV7-7	14	TRBJ2-1	TGTGCCAGCAGCTTAGGCGGGGGATACAATGAGCAGTTCTTC	CASSLGGGYNEQFF
NA	NA	TRBV10-3	14	TRBJ2-7	TGTGCCATCAGTGAGCCCTACTCGTCCTACGAGCAGTACTTC	CAISEPYSSYEQYF
NA	few	TRBV27	22	TRBJ1-5	TGTGCCAGCAGTTCGTCCCCCCCCACAGGGACCTTCTACAGAAATAGCAATCAGCCCCAGCATTTT	CASSSSPPTGTFYRNSNQPQHF
NA	few	TRBV19	18	TRBJ1-4	TGTGCCAGTAGTATAGATCACCTGCCGGGAAGGCCTAATGAAAAACTGTTTTTT	CASSIDHLPGRPNEKLFF
TRBD1	once	TRBV6-6	15	TRBJ2-7	TGTGCCAGCAGTTCTTGGACAGGGGACAACTACGAGCAGTACTTC	CASSSWTGDNYEQYF
NA	NA	TRBV29-1	11	TRBJ1-2	TGCAGCGTTGTCCTCGGGGAAGGCTACACCTTC	CSVVLGEGYTF
NA	NA	TRBV5-1	17	TRBJ1-2	TGCGCCAGCAGCCCGGGGAGAGAGACCCGGTTCCTATATGGCTACACCTTC	CASSPGRETRFLYGYTF
NA	NA	TRBV6-1	14	TRBJ2-1	TGTGCCAGCAGTGAGGCATGGGGGGTAAATGAGCAGTTCTTC	CASSEAWGVNEQFF
NA	NA	TRBV27	14	TRBJ2-1	TGTGCCAGCTCTCCTCGACTGAGCTACAATGAGCAGTTCTTC	CASSPRLSYNEQFF
NA	once	TRBV7-2	14	TRBJ2-7	TGTGCCAGCAGGGAACCGGGACTGGCCCTTTCGCAGTACTTC	CASREPGLALSQYF
NA	NA	TRBV5-1	14	TRBJ2-2	TGCGCCAGCAGCTTTCAGGGAAACACCGGGGAGCTGTTTTTT	CASSFQGNTGELFF